Described below is a single T cell receptor (beta chain) sequence and its context. Between the trimmed V and J ends, which lost 5 bases and 2 bases, there was a span of 9 bases. The CDR3 has 14 amino acids. Germline V gives CDR1 KGHSH, CDR2 LQKENI. This specimen comes from a study of blood T cell repertoires in COVID-19. Data came from immunoSEQ multiplex PCR; TCRdb stores just in-frame clones and leaves some out. In the table there are fewer than 350,000 clones, about 76% of which are singletons. This rearrangement joins TRBV18 to TRBJ1-4; D unresolved. The sample consisted of peripheral blood. The source is a woman in her sixties or seventies with active or convalescent COVID-19. CDR3 sequence reads: CASSLRTTNEKLFF. The DNA for the CDR3 is TGTGCCAGCTCATTGCGGACTACTAATGAAAAACTGTTTTTT.